Below, one T cell receptor beta chain is given with its context. This specimen belongs to a study of beta chain features in type 1 diabetes. Sequenced material consisted of expressed TCRB transcripts (all of the isolated RNA was reverse transcribed). Sequencing used immunoSEQ multiplex PCR; TCRdb keeps in-frame clones, though not all of them. The sample lists about 620,000 clones, 15% to 17% occurring once. The CDR3 has 15 residues. The germline gives CDR1 KGHSH, CDR2 LQKENI. V was shortened by 3 bases and J by 0 bases, with 11 bases between the two germline ends. The V and J genes are TRBV18 and TRBJ1-2; possibly TRBD1 for D (5 bases). The sequence was obtained from a man aged 18 to 30 in good health. The specimen sequenced was naive CD4+ T cells from blood. In DNA, the CDR3 is TGTGCCAGCTCACCGGCCAGGGCCCCTAACTATGGCTACACCTTC. Protein product: CASSPARAPNYGYTF.